This T cell receptor beta chain was sequenced for a study of blood T cell repertoires in COVID-19. Background on the study: Researchers got acute and convalescent COVID-19 samples from the United States, Italy and Spain. The analysed material was cDNA or gDNA that came from T cells, B-cell-depleted T cells, or PBMCs.

Some clones are missing from TCRdb's copy, which holds only in-frame ones; the method was immunoSEQ multiplex PCR. This table holds about 32,000 clones, more than 85% found once. This CDR3 is 15 amino acids long. CDR1 and CDR2 from the germline V gene are SGDLS and YYNGEE. Trimming cost V 4 bases and J 3 bases; bases outside gene matches: 7. Sequenced: peripheral blood. This receptor was identified in a male donor with active COVID-19. V usage is TRBV9 and J usage is TRBJ2-1; the match to TRBD2 covers 7 bases. In DNA form, the CDR3 reads TGTGCCAGCAGCACCTTAGCGGGCAACTACAATGAGCAGTTCTTC. It yields the protein CASSTLAGNYNEQFF.